The rows below give T cell receptor beta chains drawn from one sample of a study of T cells after yellow fever vaccination. TCRdb redid the calling of the 5' RACE reads with MiXCR, one entry per CDR3 protein. This table has 300,000 to 350,000 distinct CDR3 sequences, approximately 4.3% appearing once. Sequenced here: PBMCs, sampled 15 days after the yellow fever booster vaccination. The receptors shown here come from a man aged 18-30 years who received the YFV17D yellow fever vaccine. Both conserved end residues are part of each CDR3. Fields, in order: V gene, clone size, J gene, D gene, CDR3 length, CDR3 DNA, CDR3 protein. The D gene is left open where the match is weak. Clone sizes are given selectively: once, few, many, or a class where the clone is expanded.

v_gene: TRBV18
abundance: many
j_gene: TRBJ1-1
d_gene: .
len: 14
CDR3nt: TGTGCCAGCTCACCAACGGCGACGAACACTGAAGCTTTCTTT
CDR3aa: CASSPTATNTEAFF

v_gene: TRBV18
abundance: .
j_gene: TRBJ2-1
d_gene: TRBD2
len: 15
CDR3nt: TGTGCCAGCTCACCAGAGCGGGGAACTTACAATGAGCAGTTCTTC
CDR3aa: CASSPERGTYNEQFF

v_gene: TRBV18
abundance: .
j_gene: TRBJ1-1
d_gene: .
len: 15
CDR3nt: TGTGCCAGCTCATGGGGGACGGGCCTTAACACTGAAGCTTTCTTT
CDR3aa: CASSWGTGLNTEAFF

v_gene: TRBV4-3
abundance: many
j_gene: TRBJ2-5
d_gene: .
len: 12
CDR3nt: TGCGCCAGCAGCCAAGATGGAGGGGCCCAGTACTTC
CDR3aa: CASSQDGGAQYF

v_gene: TRBV9
abundance: .
j_gene: TRBJ1-3
d_gene: TRBD1
len: 16
CDR3nt: TGTGCCAGCTCCGGGGACAGGGGGCGAGGTGGAAACACCATATATTTT
CDR3aa: CASSGDRGRGGNTIYF

v_gene: TRBV4-1
abundance: few
j_gene: TRBJ2-2
d_gene: .
len: 15
CDR3nt: TGCGCCAGCAGCCAAGGAGCGGGGAACACCGGGGAGCTGTTTTTT
CDR3aa: CASSQGAGNTGELFF

v_gene: TRBV29-1
abundance: few
j_gene: TRBJ1-1
d_gene: .
len: 12
CDR3nt: TGCAGCGTTGAAGGGGTTCGAGTTGAAGCTTTCTTT
CDR3aa: CSVEGVRVEAFF

v_gene: TRBV25-1
abundance: .
j_gene: TRBJ1-4
d_gene: TRBD1
len: 15
CDR3nt: TGTGCCAGCAGTGATCCAGGGACAGAGCCCGAAAAACTGTTTTTT
CDR3aa: CASSDPGTEPEKLFF

v_gene: TRBV19
abundance: few
j_gene: TRBJ1-6
d_gene: TRBD1
len: 14
CDR3nt: TGTGCCAGTAGTATCAGAGAGACAGGGTCGCCCCTCCACTTT
CDR3aa: CASSIRETGSPLHF

v_gene: TRBV5-1
abundance: many
j_gene: TRBJ1-5
d_gene: .
len: 14
CDR3nt: TGCGCCAGCAGCCAAGACGGTAGCAATCAGCCCCAGCATTTT
CDR3aa: CASSQDGSNQPQHF

v_gene: TRBV18
abundance: few
j_gene: TRBJ1-5
d_gene: .
len: 14
CDR3nt: TGTGCCAGCTCACCGCGATATAGCAATCAGCCCCAGCATTTT
CDR3aa: CASSPRYSNQPQHF

v_gene: TRBV5-1
abundance: many
j_gene: TRBJ2-7
d_gene: .
len: 14
CDR3nt: TGCGCCAGCAGCTTGGACAGCGATTCCTACGAGCAGTACTTC
CDR3aa: CASSLDSDSYEQYF

v_gene: TRBV12-3/TRBV12-4
abundance: many
j_gene: TRBJ2-3
d_gene: .
len: 15
CDR3nt: TGTGCCAGCAGCTCGACAGAGGGGGACACAGATACGCAGTATTTT
CDR3aa: CASSSTEGDTDTQYF